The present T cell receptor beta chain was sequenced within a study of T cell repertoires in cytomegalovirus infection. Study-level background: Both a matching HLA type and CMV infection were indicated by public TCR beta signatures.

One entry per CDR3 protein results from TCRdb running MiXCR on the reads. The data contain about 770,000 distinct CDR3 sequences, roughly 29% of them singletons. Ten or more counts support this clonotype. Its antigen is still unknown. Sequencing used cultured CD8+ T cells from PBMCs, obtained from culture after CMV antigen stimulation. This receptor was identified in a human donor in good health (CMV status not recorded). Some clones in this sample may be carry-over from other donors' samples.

CDR3 bases: TGTGCCACCAGCCCCGGGAAGGGGCTCGGCTATGGCTACACCTTC. As protein: CATSPGKGLGYGYTF. The V gene is TRBV15, the J gene TRBJ1-2, with a possible D match to TRBD1 (5 bases). The CDR3 is 15 residues long. Germline V lookup: CDR1 LNHNV, CDR2 YYDKDF (reference sequence). Between the trimmed V and J ends, which lost 5 bases and 4 bases, there was a span of 17 bases.